What follows is one T cell receptor (beta chain) and its context. This record comes from a study of blood T cell repertoires in COVID-19. The CDR3 is 13 amino acids. The V and J ends lost 4 bases and 8 bases respectively, with 15 bases between them. Germline CDR1 is SGDLS and CDR2 is YYNGEE. The protocol was immunoSEQ multiplex PCR, while the TCRdb copy is restricted to in-frame clones and leaves out a portion. The data show tens of thousands of clones, roughly four fifths seen once. The J gene is TRBJ1-2, the V gene TRBV9; a possible D gene is TRBD1 (5 bases). The sequence was collected from a man aged 55 to 69 with acute or convalescent COVID-19. Sequenced input: peripheral blood. CDR3 coding DNA: TGTGCCAGCAGCACTCCCTCGGGGGACGGCTACACCTTC. This codes for CASSTPSGDGYTF.